This TCR beta chain was recovered during a study of T cell responses to AZD1222 COVID-19 vaccine. Whether given at about 4 or about 12 weeks, second doses were pooled. TCRdb's table, derived via immunoSEQ multiplex PCR, lists solely in-frame clones and lacks some. This table holds about 84,000 clones, about 83% found once. Study observations and caveats: The repertoires were collected only after the peak T cell response. Possibly, clonal diversity was underestimated; donors were largely white British and included more females.

In the case of this clone: As yet, its antigen is unknown.

CDR3 length: 13 residues. Germline lookup yields CDR1 SGHVS and CDR2 FQNEAQ. Trimming cost V 5 bases and J 2 bases; bases outside gene matches: 2. Specimen: peripheral blood, collected 28 days after the second AZD1222 dose. This chain uses TRBV7-8 with TRBJ1-1; 7 nucleotides line up with TRBD1. The TCR originated in an adult who received the AZD1222 COVID-19 vaccine. DNA of the CDR3: TGTGCCAGCAGCCGGGACAGAAACACTGAAGCTTTCTTT. Translated: CASSRDRNTEAFF.